This T cell receptor (beta chain) is drawn from a study of blood T cell repertoires in COVID-19. Cohorts were based on clinical histories the participants reported. Two negative PCRs, clearance, or symptom resolution had been documented for recovered Cohort 3 donors. CDR1 SGHAT and CDR2 FQNNGV come from the germline V gene. V was pared by 5 bases and J by 2 bases, with 3 bases of the junction left unmatched. The CDR3 runs to 15 residues. The method was immunoSEQ multiplex PCR; TCRdb's version includes in-frame clones alone and lacks a portion of them. This table has around 240,000 clones, over 75% appearing once.

The sample was PBMCs or T cells enriched from blood (not recorded which). The chain recombines TRBV11-2 with TRBJ2-7; 13 bases are a match to TRBD2. The source of this sequence is a woman between 45 and 60 years old who had recovered from COVID-19. Here the CDR3 reads CASSQGLAGTYEQYF. In nucleotides, the CDR3 is TGTGCCAGCAGCCAGGGACTAGCGGGGACCTACGAGCAGTACTTC.